This T cell receptor beta chain was identified in a study of sequential checkpoint blockade in melanoma. The protocol was immunoSEQ multiplex PCR, while the TCRdb copy is restricted to in-frame clones and leaves out a portion. This repertoire shows fewer than 2,000 clones, 20% to 25% found once; its top ten account for approximately 16%. This CDR3 contains 17 residues. V gave up 5 bases and J gave up 0 bases; unmatched junction bases: 9. Germline V CDR1 and CDR2: MNHGY, SAAAGT. The treatment here: randomized to nivolumab then ipilimumab (arm A) or the reverse (arm B). This receptor was obtained from a human donor with melanoma. This material consisted of tumor tissue (inferred from file names), taken from a patient given nivolumab and ipilimumab in sequence. The J gene is TRBJ1-3, the V gene TRBV6-8; TRBD1 matches at 8 bases. CDR3 residues: CASSGTGRRPSGNTIYF. CDR3 coding DNA: TGTGCCAGCAGTGGGACAGGCCGGAGGCCCTCTGGAAACACCATATATTTT.